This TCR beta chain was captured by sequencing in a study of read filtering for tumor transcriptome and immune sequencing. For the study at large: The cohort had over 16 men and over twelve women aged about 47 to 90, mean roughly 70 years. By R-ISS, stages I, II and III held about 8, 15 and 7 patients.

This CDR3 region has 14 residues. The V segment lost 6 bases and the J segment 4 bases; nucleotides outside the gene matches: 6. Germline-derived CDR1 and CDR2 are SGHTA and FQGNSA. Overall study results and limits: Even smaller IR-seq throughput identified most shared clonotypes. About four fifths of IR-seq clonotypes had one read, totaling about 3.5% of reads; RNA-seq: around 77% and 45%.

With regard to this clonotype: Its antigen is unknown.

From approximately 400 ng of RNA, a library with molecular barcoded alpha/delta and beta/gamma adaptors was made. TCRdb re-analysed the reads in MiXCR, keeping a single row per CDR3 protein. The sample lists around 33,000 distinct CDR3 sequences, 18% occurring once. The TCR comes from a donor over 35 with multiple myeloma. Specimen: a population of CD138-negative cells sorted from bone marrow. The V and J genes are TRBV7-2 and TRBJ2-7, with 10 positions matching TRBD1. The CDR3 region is CASRRPGQGYEQYF. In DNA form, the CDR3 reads TGTGCCAGCAGACGGCCGGGACAGGGGTACGAGCAGTACTTC.